This T cell receptor (beta chain) was documented in a study of CD8+ T cells in alopecia areata. Investigators isolated RNA and reverse transcribed it into cDNA to act as the sequencing template. Profiled with immunoSEQ multiplex PCR; TCRdb holds only in-frame clones, not every one. The sample records roughly 150,000 clones, 45% to 55% being singletons. This clone was seen only a few times. Peripheral blood and lesional scalp punch biopsies were taken from alopecia areata patients. The CDR3 extends over 16 amino acids. CDR1 SGHVS and CDR2 FQNEAQ come from the germline V gene. Trimming cost V 0 bases and J 1 base, with 12 bases left between them.

The source was CD8+ T cells sorted from blood, collected at week 0. The rearrangement links TRBV7-8 to TRBJ1-2; no clear D. The sequence derives from a human donor with alopecia areata. This CDR3 reads CASSLASAENNYGYTF. The DNA of the CDR3 is TGTGCCAGCAGCTTAGCGTCAGCCGAAAATAACTATGGCTACACCTTC.